The present TCR beta chain was sequenced within a study of T-cell memory formation after mild COVID-19 (dated by TCRdb to the early 2020s). At the level of the whole study: Most TCR sequence clusters were specific to one of the two donors. In a couple of donors, T-cell clones that expanded and contracted after mild COVID-19 were followed by sequencing TCRalpha and TCRbeta repertoires longitudinally. The cohort was made up of two young adult volunteers, one female and one male, who were previously healthy.

V is shortened by 5 bases, J by 3 bases, and the region joining them spans 10 bases. The CDR3 starts with the cysteine, ends with the phenylalanine, and has 13 residues. CDR3 DNA is the only sequence kept; it has 39 bases, read in frame from the first base. The germline V gene yields SGHVS for CDR1 and FQNEAQ for CDR2. Ficoll-Paque density gradient centrifugation was the method used to isolate PBMCs. What the authors observed across the whole study: Some responding clones were found in pre-infection memory, which suggests that pre-existing cross-reactive memory T cells took part in the SARS-CoV-2 response. The study covered only a couple of mild cases, and larger cohorts including severe cases with pre-infection samples were considered necessary. Whether the second-wave clones peaking on day 37 were SARS-CoV-2 specific was not confirmed. Clones that contracted from day 15 to 85 showed balanced CD4/CD8 phenotypes, whereas a second wave of clones that expanded from day 15 to 37 leaned towards CD4+. Contracting CD4+ clones turned up mainly in the CM and EM memory subsets, whereas EMRA was where CD8+ clones were enriched.

TCRdb lists the instrument as Illumina NovaSeq 6000. TCRalpha and TCRbeta cDNA libraries were constructed by 5'RACE with constant-segment primers, with sample barcodes and unique molecular identifiers being introduced. RNA was extracted from every sample with Trizol reagent. The libraries were amplified in two PCR steps, and the second step added a second sample barcode and Illumina TruSeq adapters. The libraries were sequenced on an Illumina NovaSeq using 2 x 150 bp paired-end reads. The authors' analysis ran thus. Demultiplexing of reads and collapsing into UMI-guided consensus sequences were performed with migec v1.2.7. Using mixcr v2.1.11, UMI consensuses were aligned to TRA and TRB V and J templates and then assembled into clonotypes. A clonotype was counted as expanded or contracted only if both edgeR and NoisET called the change significant, with noise models trained on biological replicates. For edgeR calls, the thresholds were a false discovery rate-adjusted p below 0.01 and a log2 fold-change of 1. As an exploratory analysis of dynamics, max-normalized trajectories of the 1000 most abundant clonotypes were examined by PCA with hierarchical clustering. Separately sequenced CD4+ and CD8+ repertoires were used to assign a CD4 or CD8 phenotype to each responding clone. The raw public reads went through TCRdb reprocessing: fastp at Q25, MiXCR clone calling, in-frame beta chains kept. One record per CDR3 amino acid sequence lists the most common genes and DNA. The V and J calls were determined by TCRdb, not by the authors. Within this sample are a few hundred thousand distinct CDR3 sequences, with roughly a fifth of them counted one time only. The leading ten clones occupy under 25% of the sample.

This clonotype was seen a few times. Its antigen has not been determined. No much larger clonotype is one base removed from it; base qualities were not supplied. Source material: PBMCs or a T cell subset sorted from them (not recorded which). The rearrangement combines TRBV7-8 with TRBJ2-5; the D call is possibly TRBD1 or TRBD2, each sharing 5 bases. The TCR was taken from a young man who had mild COVID-19 (a few samples of this study predate the infection). The sample titles of this study are shuffled in the database, so cell type and time point are left out; the donor was told from shared clones. The DNA sequence is given as TGTGCCAGCAGCGCCGGGACCAAAGAGACCCAGTACTTC. This gives the protein CASSAGTKETQYF.